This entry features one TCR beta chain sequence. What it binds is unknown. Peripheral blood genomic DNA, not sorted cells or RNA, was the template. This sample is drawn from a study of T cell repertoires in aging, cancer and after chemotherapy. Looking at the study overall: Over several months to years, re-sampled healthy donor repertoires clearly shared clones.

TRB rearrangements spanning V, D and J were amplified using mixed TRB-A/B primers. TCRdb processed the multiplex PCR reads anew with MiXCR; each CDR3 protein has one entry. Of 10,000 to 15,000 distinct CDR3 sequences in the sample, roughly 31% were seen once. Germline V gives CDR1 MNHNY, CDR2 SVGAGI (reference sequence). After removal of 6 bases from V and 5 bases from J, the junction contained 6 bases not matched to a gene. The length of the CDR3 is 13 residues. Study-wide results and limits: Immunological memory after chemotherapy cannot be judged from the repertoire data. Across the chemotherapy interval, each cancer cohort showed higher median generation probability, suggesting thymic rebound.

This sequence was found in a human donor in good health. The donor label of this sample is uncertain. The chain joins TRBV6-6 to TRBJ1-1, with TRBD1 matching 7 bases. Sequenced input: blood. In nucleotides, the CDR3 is TGTGCCAGCAGAGACAGGGAGGGGACTGAAGCTTTCTTT. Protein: CASRDREGTEAFF.